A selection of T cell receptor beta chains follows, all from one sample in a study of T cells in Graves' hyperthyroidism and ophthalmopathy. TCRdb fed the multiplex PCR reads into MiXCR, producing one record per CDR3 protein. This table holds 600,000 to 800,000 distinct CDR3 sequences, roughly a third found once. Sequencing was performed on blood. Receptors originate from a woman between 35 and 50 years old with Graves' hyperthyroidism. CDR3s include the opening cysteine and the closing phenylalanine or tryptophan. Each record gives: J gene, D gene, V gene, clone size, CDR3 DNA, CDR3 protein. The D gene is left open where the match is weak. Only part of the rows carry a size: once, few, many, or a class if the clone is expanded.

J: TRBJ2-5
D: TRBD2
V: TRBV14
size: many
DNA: TGTGCCAGCAGCCAAGTCCCGGCGGGAGGAGAGACCCAGTACTTC
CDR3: CASSQVPAGGETQYF

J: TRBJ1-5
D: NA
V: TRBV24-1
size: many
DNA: TGTGCCACCAGTGATGGCAGGTTCAATCAGCCCCAGCATTTT
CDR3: CATSDGRFNQPQHF

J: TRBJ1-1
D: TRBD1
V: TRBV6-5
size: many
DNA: TGTGCCAGCAGTTATTCCCCAGGGACAGCTGAAGCTTTCTTT
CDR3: CASSYSPGTAEAFF

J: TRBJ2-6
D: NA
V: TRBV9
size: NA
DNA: TGTGCCAGCAGCGTAGGGGGATCCTACTCTGGGGCCAACGTCCTGACTTTC
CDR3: CASSVGGSYSGANVLTF

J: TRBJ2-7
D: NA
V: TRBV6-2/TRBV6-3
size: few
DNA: TGTGCCAGCACGCAGATGAGGGAAGGCTACGAGCAGTACTTC
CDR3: CASTQMREGYEQYF

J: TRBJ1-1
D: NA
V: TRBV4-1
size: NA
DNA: TGCGCCAGCAGCCTCGCCGGGTCGAAAACTGAAGCTTTCTTT
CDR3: CASSLAGSKTEAFF

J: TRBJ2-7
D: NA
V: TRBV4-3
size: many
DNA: TGCGCCAGCAGCCAAGGCCAACACTCCTACTCCGAGCAGTACTTC
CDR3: CASSQGQHSYSEQYF

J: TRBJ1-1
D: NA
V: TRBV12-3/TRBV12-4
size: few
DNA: TGTGCCAGCAGCCGTATGAGACAGTCTCGAGTATTCACTGAAGCTTTCTTT
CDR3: CASSRMRQSRVFTEAFF

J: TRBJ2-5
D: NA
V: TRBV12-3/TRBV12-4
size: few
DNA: TGTGCCAGCAGTTTAGGACAGGCGGCACCGTCACAAGAGACCCAGTACTTC
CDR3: CASSLGQAAPSQETQYF

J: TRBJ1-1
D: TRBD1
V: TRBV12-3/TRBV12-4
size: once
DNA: TGTGCCAGCACCTCCCCCGACAGGGCTCCTGAAGCTTTCTTT
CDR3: CASTSPDRAPEAFF

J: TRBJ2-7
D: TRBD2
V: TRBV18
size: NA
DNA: TGTGCCAGCTCACCACCCCTAGCGGGAGGCGAGCAGTACTTC
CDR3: CASSPPLAGGEQYF

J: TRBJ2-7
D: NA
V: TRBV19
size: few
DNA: TGTGCCAGTAGTAAAGCGACAGATTCCTACGAGCAGTACTTC
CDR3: CASSKATDSYEQYF

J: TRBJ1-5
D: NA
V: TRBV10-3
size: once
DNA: TGTGCCATCAGTGACGGTAGGGAGACCCAGCATTTT
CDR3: CAISDGRETQHF

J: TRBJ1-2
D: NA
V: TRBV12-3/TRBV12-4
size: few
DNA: TGTGCCAGCAGTTTTTACGCAGGGCTATCGAACTATGGCTACACCTTC
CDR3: CASSFYAGLSNYGYTF

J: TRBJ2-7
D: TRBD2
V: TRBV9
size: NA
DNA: TGTGCCAGCAGCGCCAGACTAGCGACCGAGCAGTACTTC
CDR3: CASSARLATEQYF

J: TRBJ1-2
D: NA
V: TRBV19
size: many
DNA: TGTGCCAGTAGTATTCCTGGGGGGCTCAATGGCTACACCTTC
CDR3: CASSIPGGLNGYTF

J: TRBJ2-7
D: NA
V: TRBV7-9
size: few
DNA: TGTGCCAGCAGCCAATCACCGTTCAACTCCTACGAGCAGTACTTC
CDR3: CASSQSPFNSYEQYF

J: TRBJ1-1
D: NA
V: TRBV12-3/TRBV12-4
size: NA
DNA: TGTGCCAGCAGTTTTTATGGGAGCAACACTGAAGCTTTCTTT
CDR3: CASSFYGSNTEAFF

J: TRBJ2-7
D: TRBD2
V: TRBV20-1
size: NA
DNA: TGTGCCTGGAGCGAGGGTCTAGCGGGGGGCTACGAGCAGTACTTC
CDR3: CAWSEGLAGGYEQYF

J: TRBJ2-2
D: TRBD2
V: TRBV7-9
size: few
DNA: TGTGCCAGCAGACTCACTAGCGGGAGCACCGGGGAGCTGTTTTTT
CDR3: CASRLTSGSTGELFF

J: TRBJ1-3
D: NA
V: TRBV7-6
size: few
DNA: TGTGCCAGCAGCTTAGCCGACAGCCCTACTGGAAACACCATATATTTT
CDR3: CASSLADSPTGNTIYF

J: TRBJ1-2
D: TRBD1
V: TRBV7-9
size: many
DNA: TGTGCCAGCCAATTGGCAGGGGGTAACTATGGCTACACCTTC
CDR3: CASQLAGGNYGYTF

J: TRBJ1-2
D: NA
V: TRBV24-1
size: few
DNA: TGTGCCACCAGCCGGGGACGAGGCTACACCTTC
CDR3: CATSRGRGYTF

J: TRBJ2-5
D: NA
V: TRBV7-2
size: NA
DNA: TGTGCCAGCAGCCATCTGGGGTCGGGGGAGACCCAGTACTTC
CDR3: CASSHLGSGETQYF